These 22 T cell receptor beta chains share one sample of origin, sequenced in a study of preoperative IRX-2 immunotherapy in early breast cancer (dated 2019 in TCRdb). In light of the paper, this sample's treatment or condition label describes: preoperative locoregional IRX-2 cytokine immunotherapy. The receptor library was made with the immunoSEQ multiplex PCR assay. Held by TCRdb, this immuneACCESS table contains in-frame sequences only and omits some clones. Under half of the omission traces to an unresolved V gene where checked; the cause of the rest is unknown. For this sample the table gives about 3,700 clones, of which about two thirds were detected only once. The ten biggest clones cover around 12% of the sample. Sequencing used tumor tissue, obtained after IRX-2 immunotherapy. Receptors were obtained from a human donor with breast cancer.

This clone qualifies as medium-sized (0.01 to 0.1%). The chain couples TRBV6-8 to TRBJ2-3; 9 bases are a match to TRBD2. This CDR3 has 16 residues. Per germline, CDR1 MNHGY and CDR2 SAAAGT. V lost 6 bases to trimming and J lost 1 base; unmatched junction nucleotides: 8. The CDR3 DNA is TGTGCCAGCAGCGACCGCATAGCGGGAGGCACAGATACGCAGTATTTT. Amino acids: CASSDRIAGGTDTQYF.

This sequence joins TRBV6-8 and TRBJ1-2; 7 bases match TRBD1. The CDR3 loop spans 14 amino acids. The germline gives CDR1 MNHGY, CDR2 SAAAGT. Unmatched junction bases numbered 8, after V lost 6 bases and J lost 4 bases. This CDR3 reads CASSGTGTAYGYTF. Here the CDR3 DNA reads TGTGCCAGCAGCGGAACCGGGACAGCCTATGGCTACACCTTC.

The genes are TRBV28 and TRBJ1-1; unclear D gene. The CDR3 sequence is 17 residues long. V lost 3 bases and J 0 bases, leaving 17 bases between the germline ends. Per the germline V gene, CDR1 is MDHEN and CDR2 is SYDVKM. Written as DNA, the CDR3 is TGTGCCAGCAGTTTTTCTGGGCAGGAGAACATGAACACTGAAGCTTTCTTT. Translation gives CASSFSGQENMNTEAFF.

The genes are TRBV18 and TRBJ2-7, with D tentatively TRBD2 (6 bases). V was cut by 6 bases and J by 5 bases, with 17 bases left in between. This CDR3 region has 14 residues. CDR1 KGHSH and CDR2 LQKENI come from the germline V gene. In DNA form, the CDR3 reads TGTGCCAGCTCCCAAGGAAGTGGAGGGGACGAGCAGTACTTC. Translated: CASSQGSGGDEQYF.

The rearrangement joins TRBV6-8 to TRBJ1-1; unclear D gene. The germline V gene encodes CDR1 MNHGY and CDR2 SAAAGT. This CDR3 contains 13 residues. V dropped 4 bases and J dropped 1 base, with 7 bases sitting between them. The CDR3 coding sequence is TGTGCCAGCAGTTTTACGGGGAACACTGAAGCTTTCTTT. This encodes CASSFTGNTEAFF.

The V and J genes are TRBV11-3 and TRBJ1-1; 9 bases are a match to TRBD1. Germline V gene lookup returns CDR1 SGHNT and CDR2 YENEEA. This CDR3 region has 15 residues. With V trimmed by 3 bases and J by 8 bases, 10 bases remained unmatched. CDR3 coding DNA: TGTGCCAGCAGCTTTGGGACAGGGAGCCGCCAGGAAGCTTTCTTT. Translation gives CASSFGTGSRQEAFF.

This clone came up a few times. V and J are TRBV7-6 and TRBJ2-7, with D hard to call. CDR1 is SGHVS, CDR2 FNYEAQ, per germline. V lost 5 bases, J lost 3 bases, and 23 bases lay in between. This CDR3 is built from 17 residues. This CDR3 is CASSPTVGYNYDYEQYF. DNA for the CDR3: TGTGCCAGCAGCCCCACAGTGGGATACAATTATGACTACGAGCAGTACTTC.

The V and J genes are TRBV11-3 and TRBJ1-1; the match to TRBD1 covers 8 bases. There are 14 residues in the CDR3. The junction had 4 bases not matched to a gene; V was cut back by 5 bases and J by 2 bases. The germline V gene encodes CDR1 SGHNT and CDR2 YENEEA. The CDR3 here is CASSTTGVNTEAFF. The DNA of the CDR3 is TGTGCCAGCAGCACGACAGGGGTTAACACTGAAGCTTTCTTT.

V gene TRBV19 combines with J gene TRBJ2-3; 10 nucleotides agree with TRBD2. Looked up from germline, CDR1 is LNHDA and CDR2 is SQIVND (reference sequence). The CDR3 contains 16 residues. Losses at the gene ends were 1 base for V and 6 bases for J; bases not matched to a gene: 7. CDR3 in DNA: TGTGCCAGTAGTATAGGGAGCTCTAGCGGGAGTGATACGCAGTATTTT. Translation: CASSIGSSSGSDTQYF.

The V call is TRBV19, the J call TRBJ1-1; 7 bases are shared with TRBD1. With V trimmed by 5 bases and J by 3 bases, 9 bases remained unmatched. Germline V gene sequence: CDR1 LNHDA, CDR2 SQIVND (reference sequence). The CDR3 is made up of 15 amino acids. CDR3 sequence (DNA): TGTGCCAGTAGTCTACTCGACAGGGTCGACACTGAAGCTTTCTTT. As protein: CASSLLDRVDTEAFF.

The CDR3 DNA reads as TGTGCCAGTCATCGGGGATCAGCTAACTATGGCTACACCTTC. This codes for CASHRGSANYGYTF. This sequence joins TRBV19 and TRBJ1-2; D uncertain. This CDR3 is built from 14 residues. Trimming took off 8 bases at V and 0 bases at J, with 13 bases between the two ends. The germline V gene has CDR1 LNHDA and CDR2 SQIVND (reference sequence).

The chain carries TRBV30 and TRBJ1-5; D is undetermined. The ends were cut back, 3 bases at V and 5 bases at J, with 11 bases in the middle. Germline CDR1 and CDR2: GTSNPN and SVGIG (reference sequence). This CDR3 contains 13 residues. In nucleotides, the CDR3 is TGTGCCTGGAGCCCGCATCTCGATCAGCCCCAGCATTTT. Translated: CAWSPHLDQPQHF.

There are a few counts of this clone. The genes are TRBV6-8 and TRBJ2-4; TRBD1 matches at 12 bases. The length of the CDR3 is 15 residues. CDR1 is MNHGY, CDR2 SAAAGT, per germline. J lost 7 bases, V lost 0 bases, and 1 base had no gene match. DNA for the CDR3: TGTGCCAGCAGTTACTCGGGGACAGGGGGCAACATTCAGTACTTC. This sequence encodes CASSYSGTGGNIQYF.

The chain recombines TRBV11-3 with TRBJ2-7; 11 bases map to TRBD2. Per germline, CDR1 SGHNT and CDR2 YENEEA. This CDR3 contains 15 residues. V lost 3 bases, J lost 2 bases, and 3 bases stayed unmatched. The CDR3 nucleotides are TGTGCCAGCAGCTTGGGTAGCGGGAGGGCCTACGAGCAGTACTTC. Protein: CASSLGSGRAYEQYF.

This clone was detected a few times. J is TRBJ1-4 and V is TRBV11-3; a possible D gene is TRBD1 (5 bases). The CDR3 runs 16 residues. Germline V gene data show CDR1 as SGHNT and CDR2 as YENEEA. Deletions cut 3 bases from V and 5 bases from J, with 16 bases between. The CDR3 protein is CASSLNLAGQNEKLFF. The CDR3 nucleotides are TGTGCCAGCAGCTTGAATTTGGCAGGGCAAAATGAAAAACTGTTTTTT.

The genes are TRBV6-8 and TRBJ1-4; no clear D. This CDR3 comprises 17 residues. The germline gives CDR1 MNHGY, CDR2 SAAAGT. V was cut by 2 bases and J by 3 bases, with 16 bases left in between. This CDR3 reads CASSYENLRPANEKLFF. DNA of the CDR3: TGTGCCAGCAGTTACGAGAACCTACGGCCAGCTAATGAAAAACTGTTTTTT.

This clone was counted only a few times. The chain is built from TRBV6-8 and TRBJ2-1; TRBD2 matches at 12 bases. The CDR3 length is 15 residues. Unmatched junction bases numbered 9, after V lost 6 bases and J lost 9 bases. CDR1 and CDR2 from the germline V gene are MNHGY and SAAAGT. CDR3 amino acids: CASRATSGSRGEQFF. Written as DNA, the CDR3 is TGTGCCAGCAGGGCGACTAGCGGGAGTAGGGGTGAGCAGTTCTTC.

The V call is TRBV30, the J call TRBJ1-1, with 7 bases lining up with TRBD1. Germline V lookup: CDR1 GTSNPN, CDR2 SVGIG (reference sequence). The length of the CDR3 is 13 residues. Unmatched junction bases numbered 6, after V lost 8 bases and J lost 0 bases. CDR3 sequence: CAGTGVLNTEAFF. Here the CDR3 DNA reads TGTGCCGGCACAGGGGTTTTGAACACTGAAGCTTTCTTT.

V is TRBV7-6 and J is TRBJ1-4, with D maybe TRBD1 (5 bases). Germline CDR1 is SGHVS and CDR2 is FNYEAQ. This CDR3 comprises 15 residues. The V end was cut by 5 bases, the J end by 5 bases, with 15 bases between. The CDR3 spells CASSVPGTGNEKLFF. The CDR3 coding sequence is TGTGCCAGCAGCGTTCCCGGGACGGGAAATGAAAAACTGTTTTTT.

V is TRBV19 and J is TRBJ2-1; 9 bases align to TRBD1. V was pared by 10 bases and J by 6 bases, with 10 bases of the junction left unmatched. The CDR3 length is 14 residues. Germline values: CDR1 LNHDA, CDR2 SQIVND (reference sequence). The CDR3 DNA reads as TGTGCCACCCGGGGGACAGGGCCACTCAATGAGCAGTTCTTC. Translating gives CATRGTGPLNEQFF.

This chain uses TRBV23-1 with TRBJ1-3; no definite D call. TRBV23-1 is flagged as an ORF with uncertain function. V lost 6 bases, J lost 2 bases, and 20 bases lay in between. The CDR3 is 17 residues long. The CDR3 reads CASSQEPPLGAGNTIYF. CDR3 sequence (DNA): TGCGCCAGCAGCCAAGAGCCCCCATTGGGAGCTGGAAACACCATATATTTT.

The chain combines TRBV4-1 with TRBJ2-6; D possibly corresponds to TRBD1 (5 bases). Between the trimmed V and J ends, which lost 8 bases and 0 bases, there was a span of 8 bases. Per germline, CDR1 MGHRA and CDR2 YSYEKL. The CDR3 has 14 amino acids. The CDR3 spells CASSRGSGANVLTF. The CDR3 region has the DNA TGCGCCAGCTCAAGGGGCTCTGGGGCCAACGTCCTGACTTTC.